These 28 T cell receptor beta chains came from one sample sequenced in a study of beta chain features in type 1 diabetes. Investigators reverse transcribed all isolated RNA, so they sequenced expressed TCRB transcripts. Only in-frame clones appear in the TCRdb table, and some are missing; sequencing was by immunoSEQ multiplex PCR. The table shows hundreds of thousands of clones, with more than 13% occurring only once. General observations from the study: TCRB CDR3s were moderately but significantly shorter in Type 1 diabetes patients in all four CD4+ subsets.

Which antigens these TCRs recognize remains unknown. The sample was naive CD4+ T cells from blood. The receptors derive from a young man with type 1 diabetes.

This clone came up a few times. This sequence joins TRBV7-9 and TRBJ2-7; D may correspond to TRBD1 or TRBD2 (5 bases each). Trimming took off 0 bases at V and 0 bases at J, with 15 bases between the two ends. Germline V gene data show CDR1 as SEHNR and CDR2 as FQNEAQ (reference sequence). The CDR3 sequence is 17 residues long. Here the CDR3 DNA reads TGTGCCAGCAGCTTAGCCCGGGACCCAATAAGCTCCTACGAGCAGTACTTC. Amino acid sequence: CASSLARDPISSYEQYF.

This clone occurred a few times. The chain has TRBV9 and TRBJ2-7, with no clear D. The germline V and J ends were trimmed by 4 bases and 2 bases, with 16 bases remaining between them. CDR3 size: 15 residues. Looked up from germline, CDR1 is SGDLS and CDR2 is YYNGEE. CDR3 in DNA: TGTGCCAGCAGCCCCCGTGTGACGGTTCCCTACGAGCAGTACTTC. Its protein product is CASSPRVTVPYEQYF.

Concerning this clone itself: Other DNA sequences in the sample encode the same CDR3. The J gene is TRBJ2-3, the V gene TRBV7-2; possibly TRBD1 or TRBD2 for D (5 bases each). With 7 bases removed from V and 6 bases from J, the gap between germline ends came to 14 bases. CDR1 is SGHTA and CDR2 is FQGNSA in the germline V gene. This CDR3 contains 13 residues. CDR3 coding DNA: TGTGCCAGCACCCCGAGGGGTGGGGATACGCAGTATTTT. It encodes CASTPRGGDTQYF.

This clone has just a few counts. V gene TRBV7-6 combines with J gene TRBJ2-3; TRBD2 agrees at 11 bases. This CDR3 comprises 15 residues. V was clipped by 3 bases and J by 2 bases; unmatched bases: 1. Per the germline V gene, CDR1 is SGHVS and CDR2 is FNYEAQ. This CDR3 reads CASSFSGGATDTQYF. DNA of the CDR3: TGTGCCAGCAGCTTTAGCGGGGGGGCCACAGATACGCAGTATTTT. The full variable domain, completed using reference TRBV7-6 and TRBJ2-3, is GAGVSQSPRYKVTKRGQDVALRCDPISGHVSLYWYRQALGQGPEFLTYFNYEAQQDKSGLPNDRFSAERPEGSISTLTIQRTEQRDSAMYRCASSFSGGATDTQYFGPGTRLTVL.

The chain recombines TRBV9 with TRBJ1-2; a weak D match, TRBD1 (5 bases). In germline, CDR1 is SGDLS, CDR2 YYNGEE. This CDR3 is 17 amino acids long. Trimming shortened V by 2 bases and J by 4 bases, and 21 bases separated the two germline ends. The CDR3 spells CASSVQTSPRGGYGYTF. CDR3 DNA sequence: TGTGCCAGCAGCGTCCAAACTTCCCCGCGGGGGGGCTATGGCTACACCTTC. The full variable domain, its missing parts supplied by reference TRBV9 and TRBJ1-2, is DSGVTQTPKHLITATGQRVTLRCSPRSGDLSVYWYQQSLDQGLQFLIQYYNGEERAKGNILERFSAQQFPDLHSELNLSSLELGDSALYFCASSVQTSPRGGYGYTFGSGTRLTVV.

This clone was counted between two and nine times. The CDR3 coding sequence is TGTGCCTGGAACCCCGCGGGGGCAGATACGCAGTATTTT. It yields the protein CAWNPAGADTQYF. The chain carries TRBV30 and TRBJ2-3; 7 nucleotides match TRBD2. J was trimmed by 4 bases and V by 4 bases; bases with no gene match: 5. The germline gives CDR1 GTSNPN, CDR2 SVGIG (reference sequence). The CDR3 sequence is 13 residues long.

This clone was counted only a few times. CDR3 in amino acids: CASKGQKGGNTIYF. In DNA form, the CDR3 reads TGTGCCAGCAAGGGCCAAAAGGGCGGAAACACCATATATTTT. The chain recombines TRBV25-1 with TRBJ1-3; D call uncertain. The CDR3 length is 14 residues. The germline V gene encodes CDR1 MGHDK and CDR2 SYGVNS. V lost 7 bases, J lost 4 bases, and 14 bases lay in between.

The V gene is TRBV19, the J gene TRBJ2-1, with 9 positions matching TRBD1. This CDR3 is 15 amino acids long. V lost 9 bases to trimming and J lost 9 bases; unmatched junction nucleotides: 15. Germline V CDR1 and CDR2: LNHDA, SQIVND (reference sequence). The CDR3 nucleotides are TGTGCCAGCCGCGACCGGACAGGGGAGGTATCTGAGCAGTTCTTC. It yields the protein CASRDRTGEVSEQFF.

This clone has only a few counts. This chain links TRBV18 with TRBJ2-7; D assignment may be TRBD1 or TRBD2 (5 bases each). Germline assignment: CDR1 KGHSH and CDR2 LQKENI. The CDR3 spans 14 residues. The ends were cut back, 4 bases at V and 1 base at J, with 11 bases in the middle. The CDR3 loop is CASSHRDGSYEQYF. In DNA form, the CDR3 reads TGTGCCAGCTCACACCGGGACGGATCCTACGAGCAGTACTTC.

This clone was counted a few times. This sample also contains other DNA sequences that code for the same CDR3. The CDR3 DNA follows: TGTGCCAGCAGCCCCTTGGATGAGCAGTTCTTC. This sequence encodes CASSPLDEQFF. The chain recombines TRBV7-9 with TRBJ2-1; D ambiguous. This CDR3 has 11 amino acids. Germline V gene sequence: CDR1 SEHNR, CDR2 FQNEAQ (reference sequence). Between the trimmed V and J ends, which lost 5 bases and 8 bases, there was a span of 7 bases.

This clone was counted a few times. The rearrangement uses TRBV5-6 and TRBJ1-6, with D perhaps TRBD1 (5 bases). Trimming took off 0 bases at V and 8 bases at J, with 9 bases between the two ends. CDR3 length equals 14 residues. Germline assignment: CDR1 SGHDT and CDR2 YYEEEE. In DNA form, the CDR3 reads TGTGCCAGCAGCTTGGTCCAGGGCGATTCACCCCTCCACTTT. It is translated as CASSLVQGDSPLHF.

This clone turned up a few times. This chain joins TRBV5-1 and TRBJ2-3; 8 nucleotides line up with TRBD2. Germline V gene sequence: CDR1 SGHRS, CDR2 YFSETQ. Trimming took 4 bases from V and 0 from J; bases not matched to a gene: 7. The CDR3 length is 16 residues. The CDR3 DNA sequence: TGCGCCAGCAGCCCCCGGGGGGGTACTAGCACAGATACGCAGTATTTT. This sequence encodes CASSPRGGTSTDTQYF. Full variable domain (remainder filled in from reference TRBV5-1 and TRBJ2-3): KAGVTQTPRYLIKTRGQQVTLSCSPISGHRSVSWYQQTPGQGLQFLFEYFSETQRNKGNFPGRFSGRQFSNSRSEMNVSTLELGDSALYLCASSPRGGTSTDTQYFGPGTRLTVL.

This chain joins TRBV6-1 and TRBJ1-1; 8 bases line up with TRBD1. The germline gives CDR1 MNHNS, CDR2 SASEGT. This CDR3 has 15 amino acids. Trimming took 4 bases from V and 1 from J; bases not matched to a gene: 5. The DNA for the CDR3 is TGTGCCAGCAGTGGTCCAGACAGGGGGAACACTGAAGCTTTCTTT. It yields the protein CASSGPDRGNTEAFF.

A few counts support this clone. The chain couples TRBV16 to TRBJ1-1; D not resolved. Germline CDR1 and CDR2: KGHSY and FQNENV. V lost 4 bases to trimming and J lost 5 bases, with 14 bases between them. This CDR3 region has 14 residues. The CDR3 DNA is TGTGCCAGCAGCCTCGGTCTCAGCAGGACTGAAGCTTTCTTT. Protein sequence: CASSLGLSRTEAFF.

In its sample, this clone was seen a few times. This sequence joins TRBV30 and TRBJ2-3; 7 nucleotides align to TRBD2. This CDR3 contains 14 residues. Germline V gene sequence: CDR1 GTSNPN, CDR2 SVGIG (reference sequence). Germline trimming cut 6 bases from V and 3 bases from J; bases unmatched to any gene: 9. The CDR3 here is CACLPGSGTDTQYF. CDR3 sequence (DNA): TGTGCCTGCCTACCGGGTAGCGGGACAGATACGCAGTATTTT.

This clone was seen a few times. Distinct nucleotide sequences in the sample also encode this CDR3. The chain combines TRBV11-2 with TRBJ2-3; D is undetermined. Per the germline V gene, CDR1 is SGHAT and CDR2 is FQNNGV. CDR3 length: 14 residues. Trimming took off 3 bases at V and 0 bases at J, with 7 bases between the two ends. As DNA, the CDR3 is TGTGCCAGCAGCTTGAGTAGAAGCACAGATACGCAGTATTTT. Translated: CASSLSRSTDTQYF.

The rearrangement joins TRBV7-9 to TRBJ2-5; 9 bases are a match to TRBD2. The CDR3 has 18 residues. Germline values: CDR1 SEHNR, CDR2 FQNEAQ (reference sequence). With 10 bases clipped from V and 3 bases from J, the junction kept 21 bases outside the gene matches. CDR3 amino acids: CATLNLKAGGNKKETQYF. CDR3 coding DNA: TGTGCCACCCTGAACCTGAAAGCGGGAGGCAACAAAAAAGAGACCCAGTACTTC.

This clone turned up a few times. This chain links TRBV6-6 with TRBJ2-1; tentatively, D is TRBD2 (6 bases). The CDR3 runs to 14 residues. Trimming removed 6 bases at V and 0 bases at J, with 9 bases between. Per germline, CDR1 MNHNY and CDR2 SVGAGI (reference sequence). The chain's CDR3 is CASSRGSSYNEQFF. CDR3 DNA sequence: TGTGCCAGCAGCCGGGGGAGCTCCTACAATGAGCAGTTCTTC.

CDR3 DNA sequence: TGTGCCTGGAGTTCCGGGACACCTATCAACTCTGGGGCCAACGTCCTGACTTTC. Its protein product is CAWSSGTPINSGANVLTF. The chain couples TRBV30 to TRBJ2-6; TRBD1 might be the D (6 bases). The V end lost 2 bases, the J end lost 0 bases, and 17 bases lay between the germline ends. CDR3 length: 18 residues. Germline lookup yields CDR1 GTSNPN and CDR2 SVGIG (reference sequence).

The chain employs TRBV7-2 and TRBJ1-3; TRBD1 is a possible D gene (5 bases). Germline assignment: CDR1 SGHTA and CDR2 FQGNSA. V was pared by 5 bases and J by 1 base, with 18 bases between. The CDR3 length is 17 residues. CDR3 amino acids: CASSPGRGLLSGNTIYF. In DNA form, the CDR3 reads TGTGCCAGCAGCCCAGGGAGGGGCCTTCTATCTGGAAACACCATATATTTT.

The V and J genes are TRBV2 and TRBJ2-7; D uncertain. Trimming stripped 6 bases from V and 2 bases from J, with 5 bases between. The CDR3 has 11 residues. Germline assignment: CDR1 SNHLY and CDR2 FYNNEI. The CDR3 DNA reads as TGTGCCAGCAGCGATACCTACGAGCAGTACTTC. Residues: CASSDTYEQYF.

This chain links TRBV10-3 with TRBJ1-6; TRBD1 agrees at 7 bases. The CDR3 sequence is 15 residues long. Germline V gives CDR1 ENHRY, CDR2 SYGVKD. J was trimmed by 7 bases and V by 0 bases; bases with no gene match: 3. CDR3 nucleotides: TGTGCCATCAGTGAGTCGACAGGGCCCAATTCACCCCTCCACTTT. This translates into CAISESTGPNSPLHF.

This clone was counted only a few times. Within the sample, other DNA sequences also encode this same CDR3. V and J are TRBV7-2 and TRBJ2-3; 8 nucleotides align to TRBD1. Germline lookup yields CDR1 SGHTA and CDR2 FQGNSA. Germline trimming cut 5 bases from V and 6 bases from J; bases unmatched to any gene: 4. The CDR3 runs 13 residues. The DNA for the CDR3 is TGTGCCAGCAGCGGACAGGGAGCGGATACGCAGTATTTT. Its protein is CASSGQGADTQYF. Full variable domain (missing parts from reference TRBV7-2 and TRBJ2-3): GAGVSQSPSNKVTEKGKDVELRCDPISGHTALYWYRQSLGQGLEFLIYFQGNSAPDKSGLPSDRFSAERTGGSVSTLTIQRTQQEDSAVYLCASSGQGADTQYFGPGTRLTVL.

This clone was recorded a few times. CDR3 bases: TGTGCCAGCTCACCACCGGGCCGGGGAGCGTCTGGGGCCAACGTCCTGACTTTC. Translating gives CASSPPGRGASGANVLTF. This rearrangement joins TRBV18 to TRBJ2-6, with D possibly being TRBD2 (5 bases). V gave up 0 bases and J gave up 1 base, with 13 bases separating them. This CDR3 region has 18 residues. CDR1 KGHSH and CDR2 LQKENI come from the germline V gene.

This clone turned up a few times. The chain recombines TRBV25-1 with TRBJ2-7, with D tentatively TRBD2 (5 bases). This CDR3 comprises 14 residues. Germline assignment: CDR1 MGHDK and CDR2 SYGVNS. Between the trimmed V and J ends, which lost 3 bases and 0 bases, there was a span of 9 bases. For the CDR3, the DNA is TGTGCCAGCAGTGATCAGGACTCCTCCTACGAGCAGTACTTC. This codes for CASSDQDSSYEQYF.

A few counts support this clone. J is TRBJ1-4 and V is TRBV6-6; D is possibly TRBD1 (5 bases). The germline V and J ends were trimmed by 5 bases and 1 base, with 14 bases remaining between them. Germline V gene lookup returns CDR1 MNHNY and CDR2 SVGAGI (reference sequence). CDR3 length: 16 amino acids. CDR3 coding DNA: TGTGCCAGCAGTACCCGGGGACGTCTAACTAATGAAAAACTGTTTTTT. Translating it yields CASSTRGRLTNEKLFF.

This clone has a handful of counts. This rearrangement joins TRBV6-1 to TRBJ2-7; TRBD2 might be the D (6 bases). The V gene lost 4 bases and the J gene lost 0 bases, with 13 bases spanning the gap. CDR1 and CDR2 (germline): MNHNS, SASEGT. The CDR3 consists of 15 residues. This CDR3 reads CASSVRRESSYEQYF. Written as DNA, the CDR3 is TGTGCCAGCAGTGTACGGAGGGAAAGCTCCTACGAGCAGTACTTC.

This chain uses TRBV6-5 with TRBJ2-1; D is unresolved. The CDR3 runs to 12 residues. The V end lost 8 bases, the J end lost 5 bases, and 10 bases lay between the germline ends. CDR1 and CDR2 from the germline V gene are MNHEY and SVGAGI. The CDR3 region is CASRSEHNEQFF. In nucleotides, the CDR3 is TGTGCCAGCCGGTCGGAGCACAATGAGCAGTTCTTC.